The present T cell receptor (beta chain) was sequenced within a study of cytomegalovirus exposure and HLA in healthy donors. Whole-study context: Both the 100 to 150 validation repertoires and the approximately 640 first-cohort repertoires used the same platform, as reported by a later analysis.

Broader study findings: Published work reported that the classifier diagnosed cytomegalovirus status with high specificity and sensitivity. Rarity held for most TCR sequences, but there were some public TCRs that occurred in many donors. A subsequent analysis found that TCR clusters from the first cohort also tended to co-occur in the approximately 130 validation repertoires, with about 94% of cluster scores above 0.

Germline-derived CDR1 and CDR2 are SGHDT and YYEEEE. The CDR3 is made up of 15 amino acids. The J segment lost 0 bases and the V segment lost 1 base, leaving 4 bases of the junction unmatched. TCRdb's copy holds only in-frame clones and misses some; the assay was immunoSEQ multiplex PCR. The sample holds about 140,000 clones; 94% are singletons and the top ten take approximately 1.8%. A remark on this clone: Its antigen is still unknown.

J is TRBJ2-7 and V is TRBV5-6; 7 bases align to TRBD2. The receptor's source is a man aged 18 to 29 in good health and CMV-seropositive. Sample: PBMCs. The CDR3 DNA sequence: TGTGCCAGCAGCTTGCTGGCGGGAGTCTCCTACGAGCAGTACTTC. Protein product: CASSLLAGVSYEQYF.